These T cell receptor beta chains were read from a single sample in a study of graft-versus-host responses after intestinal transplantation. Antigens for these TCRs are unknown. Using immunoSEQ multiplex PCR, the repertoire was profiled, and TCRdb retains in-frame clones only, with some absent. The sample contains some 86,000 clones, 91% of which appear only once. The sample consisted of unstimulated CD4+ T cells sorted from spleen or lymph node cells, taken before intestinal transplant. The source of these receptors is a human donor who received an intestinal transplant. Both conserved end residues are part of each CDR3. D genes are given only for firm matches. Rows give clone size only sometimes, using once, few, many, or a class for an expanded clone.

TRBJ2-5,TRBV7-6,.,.,CASSLESRAQETQYF,TGTGCCAGCAGCTTAGAAAGCAGGGCTCAAGAGACCCAGTACTTC
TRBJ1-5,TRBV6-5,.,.,CASSYGQGLHQPQHF,TGTGCCAGCAGTTACGGCCAGGGATTACATCAGCCCCAGCATTTT
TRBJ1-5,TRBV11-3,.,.,CASSLDRGNQPQHF,TGTGCCAGCAGCTTAGATCGGGGCAATCAGCCCCAGCATTTT
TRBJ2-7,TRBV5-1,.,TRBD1,CASSLAGQGNEQYF,TGCGCCAGCAGCTTGGCGGGACAGGGCAACGAGCAGTACTTC
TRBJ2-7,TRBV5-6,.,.,CASSLSRAYEQYF,TGTGCCAGCAGCTTGTCCAGGGCCTACGAGCAGTACTTC
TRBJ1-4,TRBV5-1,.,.,CASSLVAGNEKLFF,TGCGCCAGCAGCTTGGTGGCAGGGAATGAAAAACTGTTTTTT
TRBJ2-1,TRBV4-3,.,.,CASSPYTADNEQFF,TGCGCCAGCAGTCCCTACACGGCGGACAATGAGCAGTTCTTC
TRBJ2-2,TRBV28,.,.,CASQPGYPGELFF,TGTGCCAGCCAGCCAGGGTATCCCGGGGAGCTGTTTTTT
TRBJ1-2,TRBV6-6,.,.,CASSYTGPNYGYTF,TGTGCCAGCAGTTATACAGGGCCTAACTATGGCTACACCTTC
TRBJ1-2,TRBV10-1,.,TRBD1,CASSPDRVGGYTF,TGCGCCAGCAGTCCGGACAGGGTAGGAGGCTACACCTTC
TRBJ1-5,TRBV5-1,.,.,CASSLTYNQPQHF,TGCGCCAGCAGCCTAACTTACAATCAGCCCCAGCATTTT
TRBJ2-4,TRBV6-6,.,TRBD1,CASSQTGGQNIQYF,TGTGCCAGCAGCCAGACAGGGGGGCAAAACATTCAGTACTTC
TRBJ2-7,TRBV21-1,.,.,CASSNLRQEDAYEQYF,TGTGCCAGCAGCAACCTAAGACAGGAAGACGCCTACGAGCAGTACTTC
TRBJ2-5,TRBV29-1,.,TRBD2,CSVRGGQETQYF,TGCAGCGTTCGCGGGGGCCAAGAGACCCAGTACTTC
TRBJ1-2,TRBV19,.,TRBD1,CASSRGQPYGYTF,TGTGCCAGTAGTAGGGGACAGCCCTATGGCTACACCTTC
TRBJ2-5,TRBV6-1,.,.,CATRRGAPETQYF,TGTGCCACCCGCCGAGGAGCTCCCGAGACCCAGTACTTC
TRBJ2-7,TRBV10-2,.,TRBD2,CARGTSGENYEQYF,TGCGCCAGGGGGACTAGCGGGGAGAACTACGAGCAGTACTTC
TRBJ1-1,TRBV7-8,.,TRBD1,CASRPTGGDRIRYTEAFF,TGTGCCAGCAGACCAACCGGTGGGGACAGAATTAGATACACTGAAGCTTTCTTT
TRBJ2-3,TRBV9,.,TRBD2,CASSAQRAGVDTQYF,TGTGCCAGCAGCGCGCAGAGGGCGGGGGTAGATACGCAGTATTTT
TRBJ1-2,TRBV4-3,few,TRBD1,CASSQEPGTGHGYTF,TGCGCCAGCAGCCAAGAGCCCGGGACAGGGCATGGCTACACCTTC
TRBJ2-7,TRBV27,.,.,CASSFQARSRDEQYF,TGTGCCAGCAGTTTCCAGGCACGTTCGAGGGACGAGCAGTACTTC
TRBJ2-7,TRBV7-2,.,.,CASSSTRGKEAYEQYF,TGTGCCAGCAGCAGTACTAGGGGGAAGGAGGCCTACGAGCAGTACTTC
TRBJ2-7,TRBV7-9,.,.,CASSRRDTSYEQYF,TGTGCCAGCAGCCGCCGGGACACCTCCTACGAGCAGTACTTC
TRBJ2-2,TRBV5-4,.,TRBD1,CASSRPGTDTGELFF,TGTGCCAGCAGCCGGCCCGGGACAGACACCGGGGAGCTGTTTTTT
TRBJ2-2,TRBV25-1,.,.,CASSELRGGTGELFF,TGTGCCAGCAGTGAACTCAGGGGCGGAACCGGGGAGCTGTTTTTT
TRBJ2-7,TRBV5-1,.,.,CASSSDRGIYEQYF,TGCGCCAGCAGTTCTGACAGAGGAATTTACGAGCAGTACTTC
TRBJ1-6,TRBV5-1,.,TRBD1,CASSSQGDNSPLHF,TGCGCCAGCAGCTCGCAGGGGGATAATTCACCCCTCCACTTT
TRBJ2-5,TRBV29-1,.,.,CSADPAGAKTQYF,TGCAGCGCTGACCCCGCGGGGGCTAAGACCCAGTACTTC
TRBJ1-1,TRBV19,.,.,CASVHRNTEAFF,TGTGCCAGTGTTCACAGGAACACTGAAGCTTTCTTT
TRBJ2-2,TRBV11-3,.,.,CASSFTNTGELFF,TGTGCCAGCAGCTTTACGAACACCGGGGAGCTGTTTTTT
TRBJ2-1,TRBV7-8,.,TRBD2,CASSSGTSGLYNEQFF,TGTGCCAGCAGCTCAGGGACTAGCGGGCTATACAATGAGCAGTTCTTC
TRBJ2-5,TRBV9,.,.,CASSGGEIATQYF,TGTGCCAGCAGCGGGGGGGAGATTGCGACCCAGTACTTC
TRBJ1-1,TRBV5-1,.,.,CASSLDGLRSNSEAFF,TGCGCCAGCAGCTTGGACGGACTCCGATCGAACAGTGAAGCTTTCTTT
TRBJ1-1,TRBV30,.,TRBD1,CAWSPLDRVGPYWNTEAFF,TGTGCCTGGAGCCCACTGGACAGGGTGGGACCGTACTGGAACACTGAAGCTTTCTTT
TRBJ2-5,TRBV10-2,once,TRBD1,CASSGDREYQETQYF,TGCGCCAGCTCGGGGGACAGGGAGTACCAAGAGACCCAGTACTTC
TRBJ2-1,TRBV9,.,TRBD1,CASSVGGQALYNEQFF,TGTGCCAGCAGCGTAGGTGGACAGGCCTTATACAATGAGCAGTTCTTC
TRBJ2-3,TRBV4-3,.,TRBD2,CASSQSGGLAGGTDTQYF,TGCGCCAGCAGCCAATCAGGGGGACTAGCGGGGGGCACAGATACGCAGTATTTT
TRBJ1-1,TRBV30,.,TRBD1,CAWRDREEIRAEAFF,TGTGCCTGGAGGGACAGGGAGGAAATTAGGGCTGAAGCTTTCTTT
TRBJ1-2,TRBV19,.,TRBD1,CASSTTPTGGGGYTF,TGTGCCAGTAGTACAACCCCTACAGGGGGAGGTGGCTACACCTTC
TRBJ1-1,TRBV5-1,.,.,CASSFGGGPSSNTEAFF,TGCGCCAGCAGCTTCGGGGGTGGCCCGTCATCGAACACTGAAGCTTTCTTT
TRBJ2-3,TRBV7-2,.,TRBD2,CASSPTAGGWTDTQYF,TGTGCCAGCAGCCCAACCGCGGGGGGATGGACAGATACGCAGTATTTT
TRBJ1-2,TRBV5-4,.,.,CASSLGAGVYGYTF,TGTGCCAGCAGCTTGGGGGCGGGAGTATATGGCTACACCTTC
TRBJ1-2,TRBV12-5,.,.,CASTGTLYGYTF,TGTGCTAGTACAGGGACCCTCTATGGCTACACCTTC
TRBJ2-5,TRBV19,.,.,CASSIDRWRETQYF,TGTGCCAGTAGTATAGACCGATGGAGAGAGACCCAGTACTTC
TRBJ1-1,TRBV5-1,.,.,CASSSLGGRRDEAFF,TGCGCCAGCAGCTCGCTCGGGGGGCGACGGGATGAAGCTTTCTTT
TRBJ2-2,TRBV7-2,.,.,CASSPRDFRNTGELFF,TGTGCCAGCAGCCCGAGGGACTTCCGCAACACCGGGGAGCTGTTTTTT
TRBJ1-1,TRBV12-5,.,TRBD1,CASGLVLGDRGQITEAFF,TGTGCTAGTGGTTTGGTACTGGGGGACAGGGGGCAAATCACTGAAGCTTTCTTT
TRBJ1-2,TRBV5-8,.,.,CASRAWAGGGLYYGYTF,TGTGCCAGCAGGGCGTGGGCCGGTGGGGGCCTCTACTATGGCTACACCTTC
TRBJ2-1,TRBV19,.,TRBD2,CASRKRLAGADNEQFF,TGTGCCAGTAGGAAGAGACTAGCGGGGGCCGACAATGAGCAGTTCTTC
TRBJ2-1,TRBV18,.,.,CASSPQGQRYPLNEQFF,TGTGCCAGCTCACCACAAGGACAACGATATCCCCTCAATGAGCAGTTCTTC
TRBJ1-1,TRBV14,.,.,CASSQDLGQLNTEAFF,TGTGCCAGCAGCCAAGACCTGGGGCAGTTGAACACTGAAGCTTTCTTT
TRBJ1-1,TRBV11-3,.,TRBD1,CASSAGTGSGLIARAEAFF,TGTGCCAGCAGCGCTGGGACAGGGAGCGGTTTAATCGCCCGGGCTGAAGCTTTCTTT
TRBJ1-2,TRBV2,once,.,CASSEDVRVYGYTF,TGTGCCAGCAGTGAGGATGTGAGGGTCTATGGCTACACCTTC